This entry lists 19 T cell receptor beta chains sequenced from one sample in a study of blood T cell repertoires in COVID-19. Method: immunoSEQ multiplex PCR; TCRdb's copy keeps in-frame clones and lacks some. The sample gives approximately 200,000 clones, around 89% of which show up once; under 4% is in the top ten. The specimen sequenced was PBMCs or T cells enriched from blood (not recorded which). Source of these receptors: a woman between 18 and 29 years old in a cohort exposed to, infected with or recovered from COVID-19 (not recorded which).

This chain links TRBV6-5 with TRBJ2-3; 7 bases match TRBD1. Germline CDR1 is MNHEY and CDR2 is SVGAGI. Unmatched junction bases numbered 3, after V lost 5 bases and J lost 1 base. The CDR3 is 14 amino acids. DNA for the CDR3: TGTGCCAGCAGTCGGGACAGCGGCACAGATACGCAGTATTTT. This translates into CASSRDSGTDTQYF.

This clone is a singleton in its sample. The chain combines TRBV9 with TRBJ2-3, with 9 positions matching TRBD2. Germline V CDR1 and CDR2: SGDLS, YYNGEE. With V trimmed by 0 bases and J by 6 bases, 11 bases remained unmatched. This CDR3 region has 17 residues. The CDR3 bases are TGTGCCAGCAGCGTAGCTAGCGGGACCCTCGGGGCGGATACGCAGTATTTT. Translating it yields CASSVASGTLGADTQYF.

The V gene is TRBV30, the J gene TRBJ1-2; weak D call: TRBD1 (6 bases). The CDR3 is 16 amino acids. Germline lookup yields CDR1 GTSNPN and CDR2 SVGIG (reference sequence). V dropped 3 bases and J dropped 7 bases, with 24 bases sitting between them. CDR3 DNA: TGTGCCTGGAGGGGACGGACAGACCCCTCAGTGGGTGGCTACACCTTC. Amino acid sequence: CAWRGRTDPSVGGYTF.

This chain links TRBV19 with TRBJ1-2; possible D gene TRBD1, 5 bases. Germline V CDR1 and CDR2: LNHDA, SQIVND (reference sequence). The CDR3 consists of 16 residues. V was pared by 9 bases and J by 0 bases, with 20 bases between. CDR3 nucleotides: TGTGCCAGCTCCAGGGAGGTGGTATTAGCTAACTATGGCTACACCTTC. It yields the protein CASSREVVLANYGYTF.

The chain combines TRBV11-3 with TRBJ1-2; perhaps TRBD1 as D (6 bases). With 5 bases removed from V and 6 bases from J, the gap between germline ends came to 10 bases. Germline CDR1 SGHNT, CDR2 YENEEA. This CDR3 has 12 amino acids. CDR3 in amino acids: CASSVNRDGYTF. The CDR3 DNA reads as TGTGCCAGCAGCGTAAACAGGGATGGCTACACCTTC.

The CDR3 protein is CASSTPKRGGLSEKLFF. The CDR3 DNA is TGTGCCAGCAGCACCCCGAAAAGGGGCGGTCTCAGTGAAAAACTGTTTTTT. V is TRBV9 and J is TRBJ1-4; weak D call: TRBD1 (5 bases). Germline V lookup: CDR1 SGDLS, CDR2 YYNGEE. There are 17 residues in the CDR3. V was pared by 4 bases and J by 7 bases, with 23 bases between.

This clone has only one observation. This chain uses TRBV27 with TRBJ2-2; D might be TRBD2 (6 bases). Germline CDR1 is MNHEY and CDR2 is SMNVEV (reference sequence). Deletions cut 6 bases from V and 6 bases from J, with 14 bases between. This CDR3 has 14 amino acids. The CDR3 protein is CASRRLDIPGELFF. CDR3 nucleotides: TGTGCCAGCAGGCGACTAGATATTCCCGGGGAGCTGTTTTTT.

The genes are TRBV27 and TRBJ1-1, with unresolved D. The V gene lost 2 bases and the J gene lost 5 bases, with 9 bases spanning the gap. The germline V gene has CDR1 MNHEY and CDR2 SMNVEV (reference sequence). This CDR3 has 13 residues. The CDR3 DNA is TGTGCCAGCAGTTTACGGGTGAGAACTGAAGCTTTCTTT. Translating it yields CASSLRVRTEAFF.

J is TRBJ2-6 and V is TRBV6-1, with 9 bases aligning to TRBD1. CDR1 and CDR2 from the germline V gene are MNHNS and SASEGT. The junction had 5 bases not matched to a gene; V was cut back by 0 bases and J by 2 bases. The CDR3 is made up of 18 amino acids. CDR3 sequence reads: CASSEAEQGAAGANVLTF. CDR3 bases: TGTGCCAGCAGTGAAGCGGAACAGGGGGCCGCTGGGGCCAACGTCCTGACTTTC.

In nucleotides, the CDR3 is TGTGCCAGCATCCCACGCGCGACAGATTTCTATGGCTACACCTTC. Residues: CASIPRATDFYGYTF. The chain has TRBV6-5 and TRBJ1-2, with a possible D match to TRBD1 (5 bases). Trimming stripped 7 bases from V and 4 bases from J, with 19 bases between. CDR1 is MNHEY and CDR2 is SVGAGI in the germline V gene. This CDR3 spans 15 amino acids.

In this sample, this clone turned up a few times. The CDR3 loop reads CASSLVRRGDEQYF. CDR3 bases: TGTGCCAGCAGTTTGGTCCGAAGAGGCGACGAGCAGTACTTC. The chain links TRBV27 to TRBJ2-7, with D unclear. The CDR3 totals 14 residues. The germline gives CDR1 MNHEY, CDR2 SMNVEV (reference sequence). V shed 3 bases and J shed 5 bases, with 14 bases lying between them.

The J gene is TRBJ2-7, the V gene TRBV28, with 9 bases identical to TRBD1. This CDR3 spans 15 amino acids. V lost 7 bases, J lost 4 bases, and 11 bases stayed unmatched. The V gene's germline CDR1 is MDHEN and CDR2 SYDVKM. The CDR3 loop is CASNAVGTGHYEQYF. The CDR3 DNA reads TGTGCCAGCAACGCCGTGGGGACAGGGCATTACGAGCAGTACTTC. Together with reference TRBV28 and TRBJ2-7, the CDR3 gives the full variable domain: DVKVTQSSRYLVKRTGEKVFLECVQDMDHENMFWYRQDPGLGLRLIYFSYDVKMKEKGDIPEGYSVSREKKERFSLILESASTNQTSMYLCASNAVGTGHYEQYFGPGTRLTVT.

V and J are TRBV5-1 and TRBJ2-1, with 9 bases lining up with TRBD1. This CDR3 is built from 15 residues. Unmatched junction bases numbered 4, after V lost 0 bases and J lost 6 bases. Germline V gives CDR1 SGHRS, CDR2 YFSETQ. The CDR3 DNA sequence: TGCGCCAGCAGCTTGGAATGGACAGGGGCCAATGAGCAGTTCTTC. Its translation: CASSLEWTGANEQFF.

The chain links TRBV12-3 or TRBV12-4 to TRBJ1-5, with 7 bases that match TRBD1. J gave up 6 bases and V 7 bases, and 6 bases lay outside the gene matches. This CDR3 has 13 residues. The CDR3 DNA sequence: TGTGCCAGCAATAGGCAGGGGGTTCAGCCCCAGCATTTT. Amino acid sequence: CASNRQGVQPQHF.

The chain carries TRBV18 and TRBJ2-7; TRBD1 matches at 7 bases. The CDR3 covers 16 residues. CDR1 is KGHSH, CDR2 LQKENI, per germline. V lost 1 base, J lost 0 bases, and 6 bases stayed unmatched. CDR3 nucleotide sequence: TGTGCCAGCTCACCACAGGAAACAGGGGCCTCCTACGAGCAGTACTTC. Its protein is CASSPQETGASYEQYF.

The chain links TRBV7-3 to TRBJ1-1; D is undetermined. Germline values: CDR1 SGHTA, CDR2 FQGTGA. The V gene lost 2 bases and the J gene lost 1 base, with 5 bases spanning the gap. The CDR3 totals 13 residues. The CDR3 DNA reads TGTGCCAGCAGCTTAGCGGAGAACACTGAAGCTTTCTTT. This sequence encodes CASSLAENTEAFF.

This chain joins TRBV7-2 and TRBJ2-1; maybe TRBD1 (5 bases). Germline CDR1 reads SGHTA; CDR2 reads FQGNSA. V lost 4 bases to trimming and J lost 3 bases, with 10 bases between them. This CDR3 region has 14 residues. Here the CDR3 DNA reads TGTGCCAGCAGCTCCAGGGTAGTCTACAATGAGCAGTTCTTC. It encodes CASSSRVVYNEQFF.

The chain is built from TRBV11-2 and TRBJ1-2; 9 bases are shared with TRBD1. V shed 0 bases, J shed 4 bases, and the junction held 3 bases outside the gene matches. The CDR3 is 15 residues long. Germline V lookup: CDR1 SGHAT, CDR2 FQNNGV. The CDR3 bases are TGTGCCAGCAGCTTAGATTGGACAGGGGCCTATGGCTACACCTTC. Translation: CASSLDWTGAYGYTF.

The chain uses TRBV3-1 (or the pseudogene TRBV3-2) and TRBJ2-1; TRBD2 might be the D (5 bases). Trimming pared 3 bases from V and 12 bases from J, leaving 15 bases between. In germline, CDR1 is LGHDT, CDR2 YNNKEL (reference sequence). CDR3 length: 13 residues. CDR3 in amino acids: CASSQVEEGGQFF. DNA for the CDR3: TGTGCCAGCAGCCAGGTCGAAGAAGGAGGGCAGTTCTTC.